Each of the 21 T cell receptor beta chains below was sequenced from the same sample in a study of T cell responses to AZD1222 COVID-19 vaccine. Assay: immunoSEQ multiplex PCR; the TCRdb copy retains only in-frame clones and omits some. The sample carries tens of thousands of clones, approximately 83% recorded once. The input for sequencing was peripheral blood, taken on day 0 of AZD1222 vaccination. The receptors come from an adult in good health.

This chain uses TRBV5-4 with TRBJ2-7, with a possible D match to TRBD2 (7 bases). The CDR3 is made up of 15 amino acids. Germline CDR1 reads SGHNT; CDR2 reads YYREEE (reference sequence). V lost 1 base and J lost 4, with 15 bases in between. CDR3: CASSLRGGASYEQYF. The CDR3 DNA is TGTGCCAGCAGCTTGCGAGGGGGGGCCTCGTACGAGCAGTACTTC.

The gene calls are TRBV11-3 and TRBJ1-1, with unresolved D. V lost 0 bases to trimming and J lost 2 bases, with 4 bases between them. The CDR3 length is 13 residues. The germline V gene encodes CDR1 SGHNT and CDR2 YENEEA. The chain's CDR3 is CASSLDSNTEAFF. In DNA form, the CDR3 reads TGTGCCAGCAGCTTAGACAGTAACACTGAAGCTTTCTTT.

The chain joins TRBV13 to TRBJ2-1, with D unclear. The CDR3 is 16 amino acids. Per the germline V gene, CDR1 is PRHDT and CDR2 is FYEKMQ (reference sequence). Trimming pared 5 bases from V and 4 bases from J, leaving 18 bases between. CDR3 nucleotides: TGTGCCAGCAGCCTCACCAGTCGGCCGGTATACAATGAGCAGTTCTTC. Residues: CASSLTSRPVYNEQFF. The full variable domain, its missing parts supplied by reference TRBV13 and TRBJ2-1, is AAGVIQSPRHLIKEKRETATLKCYPIPRHDTVYWYQQGPGQDPQFLISFYEKMQSDKGSIPDRFSAQQFSDYHSELNMSSLELGDSALYFCASSLTSRPVYNEQFFGPGTRLTVL.

This clone was seen only a few times. The chain combines TRBV6-5 with TRBJ1-4; D is possibly TRBD1 (6 bases). This CDR3 has 15 amino acids. Deletions cut 5 bases from V and 5 bases from J, with 15 bases between. Germline V gene data show CDR1 as MNHEY and CDR2 as SVGAGI. This CDR3 is CASSLRDRLNEKLFF. For the CDR3, the DNA is TGTGCCAGCAGTCTACGAGACAGGCTCAATGAAAAACTGTTTTTT.

This clone was picked up one time. CDR3 sequence: CATRGQGNQPQHF. In DNA form, the CDR3 reads TGTGCCACCAGGGGACAGGGCAATCAGCCCCAGCATTTT. This chain uses TRBV15 with TRBJ1-5; 8 positions agree with TRBD1. CDR1 and CDR2 from the germline V gene are LNHNV and YYDKDF (reference sequence). This CDR3 has 13 amino acids. The trim removed 6 bases at V and 2 bases at J, leaving 0 bases unmatched.

The rearrangement links TRBV5-5 to TRBJ2-7, with D uncertain. Trimming stripped 0 bases from V and 2 bases from J, with 3 bases between. The CDR3 covers 12 residues. Germline values: CDR1 SGHKS, CDR2 YYEKEE (reference sequence). CDR3 in amino acids: CASSLGAYEQYF. In DNA, the CDR3 is TGTGCCAGCAGCTTGGGTGCCTACGAGCAGTACTTC.

The CDR3 coding sequence is TGTGCCAGCAGCCCCAGACCGGGGATGGAAGAGCAGTACTTC. This gives the protein CASSPRPGMEEQYF. J is TRBJ2-7 and V is TRBV7-9, with TRBD2 as a possible D gene (5 bases). Trimming removed 5 bases from V and 7 bases from J, with 18 bases in between. The CDR3 sequence is 14 residues long. CDR1 and CDR2 (germline): SEHNR, FQNEAQ (reference sequence).

The gene calls are TRBV7-9 and TRBJ2-2; the match to TRBD2 covers 15 bases. Germline loops: CDR1 SEHNR, CDR2 FQNEAQ (reference sequence). The V gene end was trimmed by 0 bases and the J gene end by 6 bases; junction bases not matched to a gene: 8. The CDR3 is 19 amino acids. The CDR3 coding sequence is TGTGCCAGCAGCTTAGCGGGGACTAGCGGGGGGCCCCCCCCCGGGGAGCTGTTTTTT. Translating it yields CASSLAGTSGGPPPGELFF. Supplemented by reference TRBV7-9 and TRBJ2-2, the full variable domain reads DTGVSQNPRHKITKRGQNVTFRCDPISEHNRLYWYRQTLGQGPEFLTYFQNEAQLEKSRLLSDRFSAERPKGSFSTLEIQRTEQGDSAMYLCASSLAGTSGGPPPGELFFGEGSRLTVL.

The chain recombines TRBV19 with TRBJ1-6, with D perhaps TRBD1 (5 bases). The CDR3 totals 14 residues. The V and J ends lost 11 bases and 8 bases respectively, with 19 bases between them. CDR1 is LNHDA, CDR2 SQIVND, per germline (reference sequence). The chain's CDR3 is CAASRGSGDSPLHF. The CDR3 coding sequence is TGTGCCGCAAGTCGGGGCAGCGGGGATTCACCCCTCCACTTT.

The chain links TRBV18 to TRBJ2-7; tentative D call: TRBD1 (5 bases). The CDR3 is made up of 18 amino acids. Germline V CDR1 and CDR2: KGHSH, LQKENI. V gave up 3 bases and J gave up 2 bases, with 23 bases separating them. CDR3 residues: CASSPSGFFAGITYEQYF. CDR3 DNA: TGTGCCAGCTCACCCTCCGGGTTTTTCGCAGGGATAACCTACGAGCAGTACTTC.

The chain recombines TRBV28 with TRBJ2-2, with D possibly called TRBD1 or TRBD2 (6 bases each). V lost 5 bases to trimming and J lost 7 bases, with 11 bases between them. CDR1 MDHEN and CDR2 SYDVKM come from the germline V gene. The CDR3 has 13 amino acids. The chain's CDR3 is CASSRRGNGELFF. The CDR3 DNA reads TGTGCCAGCAGTCGGAGGGGGAACGGGGAGCTGTTTTTT.

This clone was recorded a few times. The V gene is TRBV4-1, the J gene TRBJ2-7; D is possibly TRBD1 or TRBD2 (5 bases each). CDR1 is MGHRA and CDR2 is YSYEKL in the germline V gene. CDR3 length: 16 residues. Trimming removed 2 bases at V and 0 bases at J, with 14 bases between. Here the CDR3 reads CASSQFLGDSSYEQYF. The CDR3 DNA is TGCGCCAGCAGCCAATTTTTGGGGGATTCCTCCTACGAGCAGTACTTC.

The chain combines TRBV11-2 with TRBJ1-1, with unresolved D. CDR3 length: 15 amino acids. Looked up from germline, CDR1 is SGHAT and CDR2 is FQNNGV. The V end was cut by 1 base, the J end by 1 base, with 10 bases between. The CDR3 loop reads CASSLVALRNTEAFF. The CDR3 DNA follows: TGTGCCAGCAGCTTAGTCGCCCTCCGGAACACTGAAGCTTTCTTT.

This chain connects TRBV12-3 or TRBV12-4 to TRBJ2-7, with D unresolved. This CDR3 contains 13 residues. V lost 4 bases to trimming and J lost 1 base, with 8 bases between them. CDR3 in DNA: TGTGCCAGCAGTTCGGGCACTTCCTACGAGCAGTACTTC. As protein: CASSSGTSYEQYF.

The chain joins TRBV27 to TRBJ1-1, with a possible D match to TRBD1 (6 bases). Germline-derived CDR1 and CDR2 are MNHEY and SMNVEV (reference sequence). Trimming cost V 6 bases and J 4 bases, with 24 bases left between them. The CDR3 has 17 amino acids. The CDR3 here is CASSRTGFSSVSTEAFF. The DNA for the CDR3 is TGTGCCAGCAGCCGAACAGGGTTCAGCAGTGTGAGCACTGAAGCTTTCTTT.

The chain is built from TRBV19 and TRBJ1-2; no clear D. Germline CDR1 and CDR2: LNHDA and SQIVND (reference sequence). Trimming removed 3 bases at V and 4 bases at J, with 12 bases between. The CDR3 consists of 14 residues. CDR3 residues: CASSIKTRGYGYTF. DNA of the CDR3: TGTGCCAGTAGTATTAAAACCCGAGGCTATGGCTACACCTTC.

The chain uses TRBV5-5 and TRBJ2-7; D ambiguous. The ends were cut back, 0 bases at V and 5 bases at J, with 9 bases in the middle. Germline assignment: CDR1 SGHKS and CDR2 YYEKEE (reference sequence). The CDR3 extends over 13 amino acids. The CDR3 region has the DNA TGTGCCAGCAGCTTGGCTACGGCCCACGAGCAGTACTTC. Protein sequence: CASSLATAHEQYF. The whole variable domain, remainder taken from reference TRBV5-5 and TRBJ2-7, is DAGVTQSPTHLIKTRGQQVTLRCSPISGHKSVSWYQQVLGQGPQFIFQYYEKEERGRGNFPDRFSARQFPNYSSELNVNALLLGDSALYLCASSLATAHEQYFGPGTRLTVT.

The gene calls are TRBV7-2 and TRBJ2-4, with a tentative D call TRBD2 (6 bases). The germline V and J ends were trimmed by 6 bases and 6 bases, with 15 bases remaining between them. There are 14 residues in the CDR3. Per germline, CDR1 SGHTA and CDR2 FQGNSA. The CDR3 DNA reads as TGTGCCAGCAGTCGTCTAGGAGCGGGAAACATTCAGTACTTC. Translated, it gives CASSRLGAGNIQYF.

The CDR3: CASSEGPRNPLEKLFF. In DNA form, the CDR3 reads TGTGCCAGCAGTGAGGGGCCTCGGAACCCTTTAGAAAAACTGTTTTTT. The genes are TRBV6-1 and TRBJ1-4, with D tentatively TRBD1 (5 bases). Looked up from germline, CDR1 is MNHNS and CDR2 is SASEGT. This CDR3 spans 16 amino acids. V was pared by 3 bases and J by 8 bases, with 19 bases between.

The chain recombines TRBV4-1 with TRBJ1-1; D may be TRBD1 (6 bases). V was pared by 4 bases and J by 5 bases, with 17 bases between. Germline lookup yields CDR1 MGHRA and CDR2 YSYEKL. The CDR3 consists of 15 residues. This CDR3 is CASSPLERGRTEAFF. The CDR3 DNA reads as TGCGCCAGCAGCCCCCTTGAGCGGGGGCGGACTGAAGCTTTCTTT.

The chain combines TRBV11-2 with TRBJ2-1; 7 bases are shared with TRBD2. CDR3 length: 13 residues. The V and J ends lost 3 bases and 10 bases, in that order; junction bases with no gene match: 6. Germline V CDR1 and CDR2: SGHAT, FQNNGV. CDR3 bases: TGTGCCAGCAGCTTGGGGGACTATTTCGAGCAGTTCTTC. This codes for CASSLGDYFEQFF.